Given below is one TCR beta chain in context. Its antigen remains unidentified. Within one base of it there is no much larger clone, and no base qualities were kept. The germline V gene (reference sequence) specifies SGHKS as CDR1 and YYEKEE as CDR2. The germline V and J ends show losses of 0 bases and 1 base respectively, and no gene match explains 10 bases of the junction. The CDR3 contains 20 residues, cysteine and phenylalanine counted. The DNA shown is the 60-base CDR3, in frame from base 1. The cohort was made up of 500 to 800 healthy bone marrow donors. Cohort members were all nominally healthy when sampled, although unrecorded immune exposures were likely present. The donor tested CMV seronegative, placing the donor among the 300 to 400 seronegative members of the cohort. A peripheral blood sample was collected from each donor, and TCR beta sequencing was performed on peripheral blood mononuclear cells. Genomic DNA was extracted from the blood cell samples with the Qiagen DNeasy Blood Extraction Kit.

The library relied on the immunoSEQ multiplex PCR assay. For the multiplex PCR, a mixture combining 60 forward primers for TCR Vbeta segments and 13 reverse primers for TCR Jbeta segments was used. The CDR3 region of rearranged TCR beta genes was amplified from genomic DNA with a multiplex PCR assay. On the Illumina HiSeq System, the amplified TCR beta libraries were sequenced as 87-base-pair reads. The original pipeline was this. A later analysis counted approximately 76 million unique TCR beta chains across the 650 to 800 repertoires, and approximately 11 million of these chains were shared by at least two donors. To remove PCR and sequencing errors, raw reads were error-corrected and collapsed into unique sequences using a nearest-neighbor algorithm that merged closely related sequences. Alignment of CDR3 sequences to IMGT reference sequences was used to assign V, D and J gene segments. For a sequence to be retained, a match of at least six nucleotides was required to both a V gene segment and a J gene segment. A rearrangement was called productive if the CDR3 had no stop codons and remained in frame with V and J, and every other rearrangement was called non-productive. Following IMGT convention, CDR3 was defined as the stretch from the second conserved V-encoded cysteine to the conserved J-encoded phenylalanine. The earlier analysis of about 500 of the donors excluded sequences that lacked an unambiguous match to a single V gene segment. In an earlier analysis of 587 of the donors, V segments were called functional above 56.7% productive rearrangements and were called segregating when the between-donor standard deviation exceeded 5%. A statistical classification framework was developed to diagnose cytomegalovirus status using the catalog of TCR beta chain sequences. V and J gene assignment, in a later analysis, came from comparing TCR nucleotide sequences with IMGT/GENE-DB human TR gene sequences. A later analysis assigned CDR3 sequences and most-parsimonious VDJ recombination scenarios with the TCRdist pipeline. In a later analysis, every TCR beta chain was defined by the combination of its CDR3 amino acid sequence and its V-gene family, and reads without a unique V-gene family were dropped. A later analysis removed several hundred highly shared, low-generation-probability nucleotide sequences to deal with suspected cross-contamination and a sequencing artifact. For each public chain, a later analysis derived a clonal expansion index from normalized ranks of inferred template counts within each repertoire. A later analysis computed generation probabilities with a VDJ recombination model fitted to out-of-frame rearrangements, and checked the results against IGoR. In a later analysis, TCR-TCR, TCR-HLA and TCR-CMV co-occurrence was scored with hypergeometric tests, and a repertoire-size bias correction was applied to TCR pairs. In a later analysis, false discovery rates were estimated by permuting HLA or CMV assignments 20 times. A later analysis grouped co-occurring TCRs with DBSCAN, adding TCRdist sequence similarity when clustering within HLA-allele-positive subsets. Repertoires with fewer than 30,000 or more than 120,000 public chains were left out of co-occurrence clustering, as were about 5 repertoires with anomalous nucleotide sharing. TCRdb holds this immuneACCESS table with in-frame rearrangements only. Some clones are missing; in checked studies, unresolved V genes explain under half, and the rest has no known cause. V, J and clone size were drawn from that table, and D and trimming were deduced from the DNA. The sample includes 140,000 to 150,000 clones, with roughly 80% observed a single time. Under 5% of the sample comes from the top ten.

This record comes from a study of cytomegalovirus exposure and HLA in healthy donors (TCRdb year 2017). Context from the whole study: An earlier analysis of approximately 550 of the donors reported 276 Gb of sequence data and some 100 million unique TCR beta sequences from around 200 million T cells. An early release covering about 600 HLA-typed donors comprised approximately 290 gigabases of sequencing data and tens of millions of unique TCR sequences. Among the approximately 400 genotyped donors, approximately 82% belonged to the genetic ancestry cluster associated with self-reported Caucasian donors. The aim of the study was to test whether cataloging public T cell receptors could identify signatures of past pathogen exposure. The study profiled the T cell repertoires of approximately 700 subjects by immunosequencing and related them to cytomegalovirus serostatus. Along with the approximately 600-subject first cohort, a separate validation cohort of approximately 110 different subjects was used. The study combined high-throughput TCR immunosequencing, statistical association of individual TCRs with disease status, and machine learning to predict cytomegalovirus infection status. A later analysis re-analyzed previously published TCR beta repertoires from roughly 600 donors and added high-resolution HLA genotyping to study TCR occurrence patterns. In the later analysis, no new phenotypic data were used to find candidate immune exposures; instead, reliance was placed on TCR beta sequences and their occurrence across donors. An earlier analysis of more than 450 of the donors used high-throughput TCR beta sequencing to judge whether each TCR beta V gene segment behaved as functional or pseudogenic. Donor age, sex, ethnicity and CMV serostatus were compiled alongside the repertoire data. A later genetic analysis took genome-wide SNP genotypes for about three fifths of the 666 donors and used that subset as a discovery cohort. All discovery cohort repertoires had been generated on a single sequencing platform. HLA typing included class I and class II loci at four-digit resolution. The number of donors typed differed by locus, with 629-630 for A, B, C, DRB1 and DQB1, roughly 550 for DQA1, over 600 for DPA1, and under 490 for DPB1. Five DR-DQ haplotypes were handled as single units for association and clustering, since linkage in the cohort was strong. On average, 235,054 unique TCR beta nucleotide sequences were sequenced per donor among 398 genotyped donors of the cohort, with roughly 18% of those sequences being non-productive.

What the research found in general, with its limitations: Compared with the roughly 720-donor mean, donors in an Asian-associated ancestry cluster had fewer N-insertions in productive TCRs, according to a later genetic analysis. Most CMV-associated TCR beta chains appeared to be HLA-restricted in a later analysis, and the HLA associations seemed to be driven largely by CMV exposure. When HLA alleles, especially DR and DQ, strongly co-occurred, attributing TCR associations to individual alleles was difficult. V-gene and J-gene trimming of TCR beta chains was associated with a missense DCLRE1C variant in a later genetic analysis, and the association was replicated in an independent cohort. In the study, around 160 TCR beta chains were listed as associated with cytomegalovirus. Most TCR sequences were observed very rarely across donors, whereas some public TCRs were present in many individuals. The earlier analysis of almost 600 of the donors excluded some 15 rarely observed V segments, including chromosome 9 orphons, because counts were too low. In a later analysis, several top co-occurrence clusters were reported to appear linked to parvovirus B19, influenza, CMV and Epstein-Barr virus. The presence/absence analyses assumed that sequencing depth was roughly uniform across donors, and that assumption may not be true. Specific HLA alleles were associated with some 15,000 TCR beta sequences at a false discovery rate of 0.05 in a later analysis. Broadly in line with IMGT annotations, most TCR beta V segments showed up in productive rearrangements about 90% or about 30% of the time in an earlier analysis of a few hundred of the donors. The cohort was sequenced for TCR beta chains only, and without alpha or paired-chain data the features that could be detected were limited. In a later analysis, HLA-associated TCR beta chains were found to be more clonally expanded and to have lower generation probabilities than equally common non-associated chains. A few of the identified cytomegalovirus-associated TCR beta chains were confirmed in vitro to be specific for cytomegalovirus antigens. Correlated functional status among segregating V segments might reflect linkage disequilibrium, but an unknown experimental factor could not be ruled out. Some IMGT-functional V segments, including TRBV6-2 and TRBV6-3, could not be told apart with the 87-base-pair reads, so those segments were excluded. Because HLA typing was unavailable for some donors at each locus, only the typed subset was used in association tests. A cluster of highly shared sequence variants was judged likely to be a technical artifact of the sequencing pipeline. The classifier was reported to diagnose cytomegalovirus status with high specificity and sensitivity in both the original cohort and the validation cohort. A further reported finding was that TCR beta sequences accurately predicted the HLA-A and HLA-B alleles for most subjects in the first cohort. According to a later analysis, TCR association rates differed among HLA loci, with DRB1 alleles showing the most associated TCRs and HLA-C alleles showing the fewest. According to the authors, the approach could potentially be generalized to other disease states and immunological phenotypes. Immune exposure information for the cohort was limited to CMV serostatus.

The TCR was taken from a man between 40 and 49 years old in good health and CMV-seronegative. The sample taken for sequencing was PBMCs. The chain links TRBV5-5 with TRBJ2-1; 13 bases in between match TRBD2. The CDR3 amino acid sequence is: CASSLERALAGGPSYNEQFF. The DNA is as follows: TGTGCCAGCAGCTTGGAAAGGGCACTAGCGGGGGGGCCGTCCTACAATGAGCAGTTCTTC. When the CDR3 is completed using the reference TRBV5-5 and TRBJ2-1 genes on either side, the full variable domain is DAGVTQSPTHLIKTRGQQVTLRCSPISGHKSVSWYQQVLGQGPQFIFQYYEKEERGRGNFPDRFSARQFPNYSSELNVNALLLGDSALYLCASSLERALAGGPSYNEQFFGPGTRLTVL.